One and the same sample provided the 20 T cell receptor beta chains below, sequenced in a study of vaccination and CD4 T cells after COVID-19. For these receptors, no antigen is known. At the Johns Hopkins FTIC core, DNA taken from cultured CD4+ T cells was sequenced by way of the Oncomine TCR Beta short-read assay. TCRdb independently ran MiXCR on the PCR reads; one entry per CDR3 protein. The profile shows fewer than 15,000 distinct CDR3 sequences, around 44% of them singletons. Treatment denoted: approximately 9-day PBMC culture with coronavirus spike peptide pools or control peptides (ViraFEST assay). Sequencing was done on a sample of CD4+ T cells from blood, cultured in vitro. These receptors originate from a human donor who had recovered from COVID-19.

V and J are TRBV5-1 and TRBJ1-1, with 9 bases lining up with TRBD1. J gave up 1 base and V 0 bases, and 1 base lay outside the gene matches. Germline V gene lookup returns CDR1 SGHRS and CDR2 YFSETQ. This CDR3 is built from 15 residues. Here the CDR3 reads CASSLAGQGNTEAFF. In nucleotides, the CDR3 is TGCGCCAGCAGCTTGGCGGGACAGGGGAACACTGAAGCTTTCTTT.

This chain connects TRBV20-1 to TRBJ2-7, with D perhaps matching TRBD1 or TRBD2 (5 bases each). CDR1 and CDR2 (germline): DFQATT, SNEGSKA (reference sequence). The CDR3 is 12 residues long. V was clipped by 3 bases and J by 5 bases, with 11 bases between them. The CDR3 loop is CSASARGDEQYF. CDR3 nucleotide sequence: TGCAGTGCTAGTGCGAGAGGGGACGAGCAGTACTTC.

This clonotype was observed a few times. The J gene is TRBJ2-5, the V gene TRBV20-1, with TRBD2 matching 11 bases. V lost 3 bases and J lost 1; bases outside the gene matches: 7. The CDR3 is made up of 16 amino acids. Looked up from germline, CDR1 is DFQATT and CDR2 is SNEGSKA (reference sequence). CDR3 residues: CSASRLAGGIQETQYF. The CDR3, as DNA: TGCAGTGCTAGTCGGCTAGCGGGAGGTATCCAAGAGACCCAGTACTTC.

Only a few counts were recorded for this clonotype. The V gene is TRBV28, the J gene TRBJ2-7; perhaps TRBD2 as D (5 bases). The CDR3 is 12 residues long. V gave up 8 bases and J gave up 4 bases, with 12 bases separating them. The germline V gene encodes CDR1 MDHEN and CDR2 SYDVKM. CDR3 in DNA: TGTGCCAGCGTCGGGGTAACTTACGAGCAGTACTTC. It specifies CASVGVTYEQYF.

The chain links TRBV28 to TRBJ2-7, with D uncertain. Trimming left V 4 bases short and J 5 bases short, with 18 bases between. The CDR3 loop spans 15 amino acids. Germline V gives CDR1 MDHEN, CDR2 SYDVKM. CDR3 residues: CASSSRAGVRDEQYF. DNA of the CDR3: TGTGCCAGCAGTTCACGGGCTGGGGTTCGGGACGAGCAGTACTTC.

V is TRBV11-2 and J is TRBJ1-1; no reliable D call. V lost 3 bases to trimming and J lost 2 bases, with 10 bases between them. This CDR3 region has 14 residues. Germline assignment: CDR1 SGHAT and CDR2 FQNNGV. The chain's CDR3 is CASSFEFRNTEAFF. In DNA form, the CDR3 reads TGTGCCAGCAGCTTTGAATTCAGAAACACTGAAGCTTTCTTT.

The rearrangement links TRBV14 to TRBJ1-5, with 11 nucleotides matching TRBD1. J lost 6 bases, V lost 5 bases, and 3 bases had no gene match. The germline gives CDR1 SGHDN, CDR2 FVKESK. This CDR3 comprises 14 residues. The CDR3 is CASSFGTGGQPQHF. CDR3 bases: TGTGCCAGCAGCTTTGGGACAGGGGGTCAGCCCCAGCATTTT.

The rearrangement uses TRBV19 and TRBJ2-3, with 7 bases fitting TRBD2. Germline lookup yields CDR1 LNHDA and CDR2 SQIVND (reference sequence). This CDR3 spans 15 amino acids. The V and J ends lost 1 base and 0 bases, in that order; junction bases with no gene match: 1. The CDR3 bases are TGTGCCAGTAGTATAGCTAGCGGAAGCACAGATACGCAGTATTTT. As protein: CASSIASGSTDTQYF. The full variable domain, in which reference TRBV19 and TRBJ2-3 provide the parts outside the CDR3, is DGGITQSPKYLFRKEGQNVTLSCEQNLNHDAMYWYRQDPGQGLRLIYYSQIVNDFQKGDIAEGYSVSREKKESFPLTVTSAQKNPTAFYLCASSIASGSTDTQYFGPGTRLTVL.

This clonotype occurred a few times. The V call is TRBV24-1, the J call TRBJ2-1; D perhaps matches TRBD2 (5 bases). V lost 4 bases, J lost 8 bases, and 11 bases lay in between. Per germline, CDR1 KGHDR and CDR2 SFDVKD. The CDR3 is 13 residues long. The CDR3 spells CATSDLSSHEQFF. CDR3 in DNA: TGTGCCACCAGTGACTTGTCTAGCCATGAGCAGTTCTTC.

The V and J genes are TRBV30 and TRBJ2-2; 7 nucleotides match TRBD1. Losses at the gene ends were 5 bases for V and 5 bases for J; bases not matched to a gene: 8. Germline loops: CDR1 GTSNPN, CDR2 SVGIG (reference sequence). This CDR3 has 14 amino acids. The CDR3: CAWDRVEGTGELFF. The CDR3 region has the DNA TGTGCCTGGGACAGGGTTGAGGGGACCGGGGAGCTGTTTTTT.

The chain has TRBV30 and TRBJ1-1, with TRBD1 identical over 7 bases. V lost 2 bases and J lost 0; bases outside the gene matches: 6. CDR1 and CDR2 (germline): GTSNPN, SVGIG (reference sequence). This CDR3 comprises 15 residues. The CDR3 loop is CAWSPGTAMNTEAFF. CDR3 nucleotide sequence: TGTGCCTGGAGTCCCGGGACAGCTATGAACACTGAAGCTTTCTTT.

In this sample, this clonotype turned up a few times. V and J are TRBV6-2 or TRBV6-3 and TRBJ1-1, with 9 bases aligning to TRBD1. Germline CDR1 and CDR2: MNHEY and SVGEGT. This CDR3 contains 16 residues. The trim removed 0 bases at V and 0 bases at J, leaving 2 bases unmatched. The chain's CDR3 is CASSYSTGGMNTEAFF. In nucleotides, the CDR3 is TGTGCCAGCAGTTACTCTACAGGGGGCATGAACACTGAAGCTTTCTTT.

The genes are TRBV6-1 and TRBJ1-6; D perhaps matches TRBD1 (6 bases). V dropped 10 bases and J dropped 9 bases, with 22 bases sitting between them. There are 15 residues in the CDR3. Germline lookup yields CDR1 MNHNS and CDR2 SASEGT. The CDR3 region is CAIRESVIGGSPLHF. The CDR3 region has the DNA TGTGCCATCAGGGAAAGTGTAATAGGGGGTTCACCCCTCCACTTT.

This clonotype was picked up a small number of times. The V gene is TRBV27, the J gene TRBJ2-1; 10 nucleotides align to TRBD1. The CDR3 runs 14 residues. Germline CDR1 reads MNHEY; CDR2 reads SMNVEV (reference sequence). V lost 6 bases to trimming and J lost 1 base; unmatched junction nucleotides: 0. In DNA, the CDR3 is TGTGCCAGCAGGGGACAGGGGTCCTACAATGAGCAGTTCTTC. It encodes CASRGQGSYNEQFF.

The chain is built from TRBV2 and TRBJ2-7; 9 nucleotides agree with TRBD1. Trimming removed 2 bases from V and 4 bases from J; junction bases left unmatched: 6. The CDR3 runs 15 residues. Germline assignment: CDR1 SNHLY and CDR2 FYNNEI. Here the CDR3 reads CASSERGQGMYEQYF. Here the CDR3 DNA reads TGTGCCAGCAGTGAAAGGGGACAGGGTATGTACGAGCAGTACTTC.

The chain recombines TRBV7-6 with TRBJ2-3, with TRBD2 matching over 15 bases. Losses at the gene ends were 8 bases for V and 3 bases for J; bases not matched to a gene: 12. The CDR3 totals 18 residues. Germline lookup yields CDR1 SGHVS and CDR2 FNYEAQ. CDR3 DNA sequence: TGTGCCAGCTCCTCCCCGGGACTAGCGGGAGGACGGACAGATACGCAGTATTTT. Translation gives CASSSPGLAGGRTDTQYF.

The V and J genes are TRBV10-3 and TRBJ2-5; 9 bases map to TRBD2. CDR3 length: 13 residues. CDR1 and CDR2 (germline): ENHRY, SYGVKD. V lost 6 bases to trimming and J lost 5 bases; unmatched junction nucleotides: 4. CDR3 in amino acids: CAISGTSRETQYF. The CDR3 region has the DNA TGTGCCATCAGCGGGACTAGCAGGGAGACCCAGTACTTC.

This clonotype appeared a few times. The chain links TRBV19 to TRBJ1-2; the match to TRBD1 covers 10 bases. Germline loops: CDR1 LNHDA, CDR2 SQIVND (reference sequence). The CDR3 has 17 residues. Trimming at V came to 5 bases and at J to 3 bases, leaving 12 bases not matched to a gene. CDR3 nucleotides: TGTGCCAGTAGTCCTAGACAGGGGGCGATGAAGGACTATGGCTACACCTTC. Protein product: CASSPRQGAMKDYGYTF.

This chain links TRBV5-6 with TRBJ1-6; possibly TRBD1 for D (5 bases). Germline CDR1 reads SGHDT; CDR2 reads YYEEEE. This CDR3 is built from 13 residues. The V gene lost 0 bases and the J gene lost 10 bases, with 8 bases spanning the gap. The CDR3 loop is CASSLGRESPLHF. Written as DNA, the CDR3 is TGTGCCAGCAGCTTGGGCAGGGAGTCACCCCTCCACTTT.

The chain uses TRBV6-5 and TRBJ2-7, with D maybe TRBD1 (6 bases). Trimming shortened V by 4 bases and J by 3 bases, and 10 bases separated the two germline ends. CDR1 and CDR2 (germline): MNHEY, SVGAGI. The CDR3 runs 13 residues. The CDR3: CASSLGTFYEQYF. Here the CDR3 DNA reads TGTGCCAGCAGTTTAGGGACATTCTACGAGCAGTACTTC.